A selection of T cell receptor beta chains follows, all from one sample in a study of blood T cell repertoires in COVID-19. Profiling relied on immunoSEQ multiplex PCR, and the TCRdb table lists in-frame clones only, not all of them. This table holds some 200,000 clones, around four fifths found once. Specimen: peripheral blood. The receptors here all came from a woman in her sixties or seventies with COVID-19, enrolled during active disease. Both conserved end residues are part of each CDR3.

j_call v_call cdr3_aa
TRBJ2-3 TRBV7-8 CASSLSPGTSGSWDTQYF
TRBJ1-1 TRBV10-3 CAISERTGNTEAFF
TRBJ2-1 TRBV5-1 CASSLGQGYNEQFF
TRBJ1-1 TRBV10-3 CAISDGTVNTEAFF
TRBJ1-3 TRBV15 CATSRARGLGNTIYF
TRBJ1-3 TRBV11-1 CASSLGFGSSGNTIYF
TRBJ1-2 TRBV5-6 CASSFRAVFGYTF
TRBJ1-2 TRBV28 CASSLAGGGYTF
TRBJ1-5 TRBV28 CASSLESRGGQPQHF
TRBJ2-7 TRBV6-5 CASSREGSYEQYF
TRBJ2-7 TRBV30 CAWSSKPGQGGYEQYF
TRBJ2-1 TRBV6-4 CASSERQGNEQFF
TRBJ2-1 TRBV28 CASSLSGRAVNEQFF
TRBJ2-1 TRBV6-1 CASSERDRGVYNEQFF
TRBJ1-2 TRBV2 CASLGRTNTGEKQGMNYGYTF
TRBJ2-1 TRBV19 CASSIGLAGGPSYNEQFF
TRBJ2-5 TRBV11-2 CASSPGTSGGFGTQYF
TRBJ1-1 TRBV7-8 CASSSKGTMNTEAFF
TRBJ1-1 TRBV18 CASSPTANTEAFF
TRBJ1-1 TRBV2 CASTAAWRNTEAFF
TRBJ1-2 TRBV6-2/TRBV6-3 CASSYVSSSGYTF
TRBJ2-5 TRBV30 CAWTQGLQETQYF
TRBJ1-1 TRBV10-1 CASSAGGNTEAFF
TRBJ1-1 TRBV28 CASSPYLTEAFF
TRBJ1-2 TRBV3-1/TRBV3-2 CASSLRTRPYGYTF
TRBJ1-2 TRBV4-2 CASSHEHPRDSGYTF
TRBJ1-2 TRBV28 CASSTPRNGYTF
TRBJ1-3 TRBV5-1 CASSLEGGKNTIYF
TRBJ1-2 TRBV28 CASSSAWGEGYGYTF
TRBJ2-7 TRBV29-1 CSGKFFRDFRLYYEQYF
TRBJ2-5 TRBV4-1 CASSQSQLSETQYF
TRBJ2-1 TRBV6-1 CASSEILGTSGGSSYNEQFF
TRBJ1-5 TRBV28 CASSLNQPQHF
TRBJ1-4 TRBV30 CACLLLSDDEKLFF